This T cell receptor (beta chain) was retrieved from a study of blood T cell repertoires in COVID-19. Study at large: Sites in the United States, Italy and Spain provided acute and convalescent COVID-19 samples. PBMCs, B-cell-depleted T cells, or T cells were the source of the cDNA or gDNA that made up the material.

Study processing details: Amplification with reference gene primers provided the estimates of nucleated cell counts. This table comes from immunoSEQ multiplex PCR, and its TCRdb copy is limited to in-frame clones, with some not included. D and trimming come from the DNA, and the V and J calls and clone size come from that table. The sample includes 290,000 or so clones, more than 75% of them seen just once. Trimming took 0 bases from V and 6 from J, leaving 10 bases between them. This CDR3 region has 14 residues. CDR1 and CDR2 from the germline V gene are SGHRS and YFSETQ. The V and J genes are TRBV5-1 and TRBJ2-1; TRBD2 might be the D (5 bases). This TCR was sampled from an older man with acute or convalescent COVID-19. The sample was peripheral blood. CDR3: CASSLGTEGNEQFF. In DNA form, the CDR3 reads TGCGCCAGCAGCTTGGGGACCGAGGGCAATGAGCAGTTCTTC. Supplemented by reference TRBV5-1 and TRBJ2-1, the full variable domain reads KAGVTQTPRYLIKTRGQQVTLSCSPISGHRSVSWYQQTPGQGLQFLFEYFSETQRNKGNFPGRFSGRQFSNSRSEMNVSTLELGDSALYLCASSLGTEGNEQFFGPGTRLTVL.